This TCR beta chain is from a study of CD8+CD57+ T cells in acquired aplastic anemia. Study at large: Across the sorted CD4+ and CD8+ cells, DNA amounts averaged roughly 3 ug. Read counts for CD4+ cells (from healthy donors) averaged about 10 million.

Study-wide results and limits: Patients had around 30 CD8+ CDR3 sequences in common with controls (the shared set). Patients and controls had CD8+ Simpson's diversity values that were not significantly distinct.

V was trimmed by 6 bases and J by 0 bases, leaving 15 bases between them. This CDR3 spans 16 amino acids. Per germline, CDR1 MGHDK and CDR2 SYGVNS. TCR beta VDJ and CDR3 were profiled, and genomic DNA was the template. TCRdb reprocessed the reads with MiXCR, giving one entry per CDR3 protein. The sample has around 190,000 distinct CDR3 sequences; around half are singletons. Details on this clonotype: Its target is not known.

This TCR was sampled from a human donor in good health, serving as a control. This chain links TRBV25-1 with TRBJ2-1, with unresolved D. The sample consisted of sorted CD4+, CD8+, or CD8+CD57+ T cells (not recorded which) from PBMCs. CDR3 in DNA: TGTGCCAGCAGAGATGTAAGGATGGCCTCCTACAATGAGCAGTTCTTC. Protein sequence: CASRDVRMASYNEQFF.